This T cell receptor beta chain was found in a study of T cell changes during pregnancy in multiple sclerosis. This clone has just one count. The data were produced by immunoSEQ multiplex PCR, yet TCRdb's version contains in-frame clones alone and is incomplete. The sample holds fewer than 70,000 clones, under 95% seen once. This specimen consisted of peripheral blood, obtained in the third trimester of pregnancy. This clonotype originated in a female donor with multiple sclerosis, enrolled in a pregnancy study.

In DNA form, the CDR3 reads TGTGCCAGCGACAGCTCCTACGAGCAGTACTTC. Amino acids: CASDSSYEQYF. The gene calls are TRBV2 and TRBJ2-7; possible D gene TRBD1, 5 bases. V was trimmed by 8 bases and J by 0 bases, leaving 5 bases between them. The CDR3 contains 11 residues. The germline CDR1 and CDR2 sequences are SNHLY and FYNNEI.